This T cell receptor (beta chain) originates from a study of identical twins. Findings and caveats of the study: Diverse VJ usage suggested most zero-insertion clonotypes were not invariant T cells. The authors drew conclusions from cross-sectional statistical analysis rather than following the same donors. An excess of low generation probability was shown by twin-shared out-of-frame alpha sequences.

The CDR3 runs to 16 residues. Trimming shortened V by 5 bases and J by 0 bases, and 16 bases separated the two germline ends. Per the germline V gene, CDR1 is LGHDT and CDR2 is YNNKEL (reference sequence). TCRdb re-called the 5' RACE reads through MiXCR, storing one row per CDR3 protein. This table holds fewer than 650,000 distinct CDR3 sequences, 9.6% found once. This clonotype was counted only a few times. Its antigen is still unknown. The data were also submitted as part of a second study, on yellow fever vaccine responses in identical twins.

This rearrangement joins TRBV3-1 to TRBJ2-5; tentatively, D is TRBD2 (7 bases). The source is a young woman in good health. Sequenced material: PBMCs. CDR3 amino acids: CASSVGGGTYQETQYF. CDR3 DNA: TGTGCCAGCAGCGTAGGGGGGGGGACGTACCAAGAGACCCAGTACTTC.